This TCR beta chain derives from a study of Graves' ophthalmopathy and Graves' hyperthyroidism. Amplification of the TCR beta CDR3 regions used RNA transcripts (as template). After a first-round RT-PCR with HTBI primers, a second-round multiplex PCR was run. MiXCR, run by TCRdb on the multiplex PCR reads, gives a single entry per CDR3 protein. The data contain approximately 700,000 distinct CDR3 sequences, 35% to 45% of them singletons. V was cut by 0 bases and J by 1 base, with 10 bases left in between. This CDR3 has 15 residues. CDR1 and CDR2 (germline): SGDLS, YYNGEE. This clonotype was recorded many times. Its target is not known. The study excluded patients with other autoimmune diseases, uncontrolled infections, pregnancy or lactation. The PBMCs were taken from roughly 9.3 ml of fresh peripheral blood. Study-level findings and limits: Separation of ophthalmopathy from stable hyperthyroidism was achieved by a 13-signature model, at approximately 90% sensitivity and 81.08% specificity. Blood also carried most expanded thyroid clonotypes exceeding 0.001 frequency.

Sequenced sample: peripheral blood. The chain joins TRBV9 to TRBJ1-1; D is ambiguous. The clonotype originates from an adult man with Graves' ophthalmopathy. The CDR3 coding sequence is TGTGCCAGCAGCGTAGCCCCGGAGCGGAACACTGAAGCTTTCTTT. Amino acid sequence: CASSVAPERNTEAFF.